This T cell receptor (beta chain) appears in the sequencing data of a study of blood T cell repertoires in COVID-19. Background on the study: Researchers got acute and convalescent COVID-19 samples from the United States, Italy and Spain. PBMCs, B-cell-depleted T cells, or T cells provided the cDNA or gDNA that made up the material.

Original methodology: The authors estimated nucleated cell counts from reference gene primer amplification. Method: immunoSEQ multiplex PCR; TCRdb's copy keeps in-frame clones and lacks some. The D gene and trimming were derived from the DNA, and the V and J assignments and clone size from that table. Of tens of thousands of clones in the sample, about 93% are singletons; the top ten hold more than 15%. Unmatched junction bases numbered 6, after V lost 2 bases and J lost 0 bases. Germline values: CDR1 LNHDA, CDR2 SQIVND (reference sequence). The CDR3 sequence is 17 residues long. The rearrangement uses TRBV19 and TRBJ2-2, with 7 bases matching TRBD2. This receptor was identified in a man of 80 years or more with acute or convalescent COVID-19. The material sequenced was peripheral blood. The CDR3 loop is CASSIRRGTTNTGELFF. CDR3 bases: TGTGCCAGTAGTATAAGAAGAGGGACTACGAACACCGGGGAGCTGTTTTTT. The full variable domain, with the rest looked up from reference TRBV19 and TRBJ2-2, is DGGITQSPKYLFRKEGQNVTLSCEQNLNHDAMYWYRQDPGQGLRLIYYSQIVNDFQKGDIAEGYSVSREKKESFPLTVTSAQKNPTAFYLCASSIRRGTTNTGELFFGEGSRLTVL.